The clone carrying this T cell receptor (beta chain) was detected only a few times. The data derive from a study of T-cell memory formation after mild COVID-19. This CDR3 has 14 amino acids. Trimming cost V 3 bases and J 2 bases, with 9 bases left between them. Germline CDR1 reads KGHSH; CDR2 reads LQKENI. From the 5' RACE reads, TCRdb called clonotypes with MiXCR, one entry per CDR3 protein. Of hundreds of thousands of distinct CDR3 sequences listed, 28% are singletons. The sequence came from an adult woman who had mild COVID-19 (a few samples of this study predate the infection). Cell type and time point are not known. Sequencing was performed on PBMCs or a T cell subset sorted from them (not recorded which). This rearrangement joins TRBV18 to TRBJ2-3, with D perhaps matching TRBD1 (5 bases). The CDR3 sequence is CASSPGADTDTQYF. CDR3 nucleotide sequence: TGTGCCAGCTCACCTGGGGCAGACACAGATACGCAGTATTTT.